This T cell receptor beta chain emerged from a study of OX40 agonist ivuxolimab in advanced cancers. Whole-study context: Patients with prior anti-PD-1, anti-PD-L1 or anti-CTLA-4 therapy were eligible; less than 50% had some. Study-level points and caveats: Expanded clones tended on average to be more numerous among CD8+ T cells than CD4+.

Germline assignment: CDR1 MNHNS and CDR2 SASEGT. The CDR3 contains 13 residues. V was shortened by 6 bases and J by 7 bases, with 10 bases between the two germline ends. Here immunoSEQ multiplex PCR was the method, and the copy in TCRdb shows in-frame clones only, minus some. The profile shows about 110,000 clones, 89% of them singletons. As regards this clone: The antigen is unknown.

This sequence joins TRBV6-1 and TRBJ1-6, with no clear D. This sequence was found in an adult with an advanced solid tumor such as melanoma, head and neck, liver or kidney cancer. This specimen consisted of CD4+ or CD8+ T cells sorted from blood, obtained in a trial of the OX40 agonist ivuxolimab. In DNA form, the CDR3 reads TGTGCCAGCAGGAACCTGGGCAATTCACCCCTCCACTTT. This translates into CASRNLGNSPLHF.